This T cell receptor (beta chain) was captured by sequencing in a study of radiotherapy plus CTLA-4 blockade in lung cancer. Study-level background: Disease control was seen in around 31% of patients, objective responses in more than 15%.

In its sample, this clone was seen a few times. Its antigen is undetermined. Chemo-refractory metastatic non-small-cell lung cancer patients underwent focal radiation alongside CTLA-4 blockade with ipilimumab. Sequencing was performed with immunoSEQ multiplex PCR; in TCRdb, only in-frame clones are kept and a portion is missing. This table has around 59,000 clones, over 70% appearing once. Study-wide results and caveats: In blood, TCR clones derived from the tumor expanded after radiotherapy plus ipilimumab. Early shifts in blood T cell clones, with interferon-beta, reportedly predicted response best.

The sample here was peripheral blood, taken from a patient treated with radiotherapy plus ipilimumab. The clonotype comes from a human donor with non-small cell lung cancer who had a partial response to radiotherapy plus ipilimumab.

DNA for the CDR3: TGTGCCTGGAGTGGGCGGGGGTCAACCCCCAATCAGCCCCAGCATTTT. Translating gives CAWSGRGSTPNQPQHF. V and J are TRBV30 and TRBJ1-5, with a possible D match to TRBD1 (5 bases). The germline V gene has CDR1 GTSNPN and CDR2 SVGIG (reference sequence). This CDR3 spans 16 amino acids. V was pared by 1 base and J by 3 bases, with 16 bases between.